One sample yielded the 30 T cell receptor beta chains listed below, sequenced in a study of CXCR3-negative and CXCR3-positive naive CD8 T cells. 5' RACE that incorporated UMI labels was used to prepare the TRB cDNA libraries. TCRdb reanalyzed the 5' RACE reads, giving one entry per CDR3 protein sequence and no DNA. This sample's clone table lists about 38,000 distinct CDR3 sequences. Sequenced sample: memory CD8+ T cells from blood. The source of these receptors is a human donor in good health. Some clones in this sample may be carry-over from other donors' samples.

V usage is TRBV27 and J usage is TRBJ2-1; TCRdb names TRBD1, which stays unverified in the absence of DNA. In germline, CDR1 is MNHEY, CDR2 SMNVEV (reference sequence). CDR3 length: 14 residues. CDR3 sequence reads: CASSPLNGAGEQFF.

This chain uses TRBV2 with TRBJ2-5; the TRBD1 assignment by TCRdb is unverifiable without DNA. The CDR3 loop spans 14 amino acids. Germline assignment: CDR1 SNHLY and CDR2 FYNNEI. CDR3 in amino acids: CASSEAGGRETQYF.

The J gene is TRBJ1-6, the V gene TRBV12-3 or TRBV12-4. The CDR3 is made up of 13 amino acids. CDR3 in amino acids: CASSFLGNSPLHF.

The chain has TRBV6-6 and TRBJ2-2; TCRdb's D call of TRBD1 is untestable without DNA. CDR3 length: 15 residues. Germline CDR1 is MNHNY and CDR2 is SVGAGI (reference sequence). The CDR3 protein is CASSSGTGAGGELFF.

V is TRBV4-2 and J is TRBJ1-2; TCRdb reports TRBD1, a call that lacks DNA to check it against. CDR1 LGHNA and CDR2 YNFKEQ come from the germline V gene. This CDR3 spans 14 amino acids. This CDR3 reads CASSQDTGSYGHTF.

This chain joins TRBV20-1 and TRBJ1-1; TCRdb calls TRBD1, which cannot be checked without DNA. Germline values: CDR1 DFQATT, CDR2 SNEGSKA (reference sequence). The CDR3 is 14 amino acids. The CDR3 sequence is CSAIPGDSNTEAFF.

V is TRBV5-5 and J is TRBJ2-1. The CDR3 extends over 13 amino acids. Germline V CDR1 and CDR2: SGHKS, YYEKEE (reference sequence). CDR3 region: CASSLEIYNEQFF.

This chain connects TRBV7-2 to TRBJ2-5; TCRdb designates TRBD2, a call that cannot be tested without DNA. The length of the CDR3 is 15 residues. CDR1 and CDR2 (germline): SGHTA, FQGNSA. The CDR3 sequence: CASSLTSGDQETQYF.

V gene TRBV6-4 combines with J gene TRBJ2-2. This CDR3 is 15 amino acids long. The germline V gene has CDR1 MRHNA and CDR2 SNTAGT. CDR3 loop: CASSDSLANTGELFF.

This rearrangement joins TRBV20-1 to TRBJ2-2; TCRdb's D gene call, TRBD2, goes unchecked for lack of DNA. The CDR3 length is 16 residues. Germline assignment: CDR1 DFQATT and CDR2 SNEGSKA (reference sequence). Here the CDR3 reads CSARGTSGRTPGELFF.

The chain combines TRBV6-2 or TRBV6-3 with TRBJ2-5; TCRdb's D call of TRBD2 is untestable without DNA. Germline V gene sequence: CDR1 MNHEY, CDR2 SVGEGT. The CDR3 runs to 19 residues. CDR3 region: CASSYDLAGGELYQETQYF.

The rearrangement links TRBV5-6 to TRBJ2-5; TCRdb lists TRBD2, though no DNA is available to test this call. This CDR3 comprises 15 residues. Per germline, CDR1 SGHDT and CDR2 YYEEEE. CDR3: CASSPGVAAQETQYF.

This sequence joins TRBV4-3 and TRBJ2-7; lacking DNA, the TRBD1 call made by TCRdb goes unchecked. This CDR3 has 15 residues. CDR1 is LGHNA and CDR2 is YSLEER in the germline V gene. CDR3 protein: CASSQERRGFYEQYF.

This chain joins TRBV28 and TRBJ2-1; with no DNA, the TCRdb D assignment of TRBD2 cannot be verified. The CDR3 consists of 17 residues. CDR1 and CDR2 from the germline V gene are MDHEN and SYDVKM. The CDR3 here is CASSLRSLAGFRNEQFF. Combining the CDR3 with reference TRBV28 and TRBJ2-1 gives the whole variable domain DVKVTQSSRYLVKRTGEKVFLECVQDMDHENMFWYRQDPGLGLRLIYFSYDVKMKEKGDIPEGYSVSREKKERFSLILESASTNQTSMYLCASSLRSLAGFRNEQFFGPGTRLTVL.

The CDR3 sequence is CSVGSVSSYEQYF. The chain recombines TRBV29-1 with TRBJ2-7; without DNA, the TCRdb call of TRBD2 cannot be checked. This CDR3 spans 13 amino acids. Germline CDR1 is SQVTM and CDR2 is ANQGSEA.

This rearrangement joins TRBV7-9 to TRBJ2-7; TCRdb returns TRBD2, unconfirmable since there is no DNA. There are 15 residues in the CDR3. Germline V CDR1 and CDR2: SEHNR, FQNEAQ (reference sequence). CDR3: CASSPWTSGSFEQYF. Variable domain in full (rest from reference TRBV7-9 and TRBJ2-7): DTGVSQNPRHKITKRGQNVTFRCDPISEHNRLYWYRQTLGQGPEFLTYFQNEAQLEKSRLLSDRFSAERPKGSFSTLEIQRTEQGDSAMYLCASSPWTSGSFEQYFGPGTRLTVT.

The chain carries TRBV2 and TRBJ2-1. Per germline, CDR1 SNHLY and CDR2 FYNNEI. The CDR3 spans 16 residues. CDR3 residues: CASSEFVGSSYNEQFF.

The V and J genes are TRBV5-1 and TRBJ2-1. CDR1 is SGHRS, CDR2 YFSETQ, per germline. There are 15 residues in the CDR3. This chain's CDR3 is CASSRGNSALDEQFF.

The J gene is TRBJ2-7, the V gene TRBV25-1. Per germline, CDR1 MGHDK and CDR2 SYGVNS. The CDR3 spans 15 residues. The CDR3 sequence: CASSEIVSNLYEQYF.

The rearrangement uses TRBV6-5 and TRBJ2-1; TCRdb selects TRBD2, and the lack of DNA leaves this call unchecked. The CDR3 is made up of 17 amino acids. The germline V gene encodes CDR1 MNHEY and CDR2 SVGAGI. The CDR3 here is CASSSRDFATPYNEQFF.

The chain couples TRBV6-6 to TRBJ1-5. This CDR3 has 15 amino acids. Germline CDR1 is MNHNY and CDR2 is SVGAGI (reference sequence). The CDR3 loop is CASSYSEHLIQPQHF.

The chain is built from TRBV28 and TRBJ2-2; TCRdb names TRBD1, which stays unverified in the absence of DNA. The CDR3 loop spans 15 amino acids. Per germline, CDR1 MDHEN and CDR2 SYDVKM. The chain's CDR3 is CASSLRQGWAGELFF.

The V gene is TRBV29-1, the J gene TRBJ2-3. Germline assignment: CDR1 SQVTM and CDR2 ANQGSEA. CDR3 length equals 14 residues. The CDR3 region is CSVEDLADTDTQYF.

This rearrangement joins TRBV28 to TRBJ2-1; without DNA, the TCRdb call of TRBD1 cannot be checked. This CDR3 has 14 residues. The germline V gene has CDR1 MDHEN and CDR2 SYDVKM. The CDR3 loop is CASTPGPSVDEQFF.

The gene calls are TRBV29-1 and TRBJ2-7; the D gene TCRdb calls, TRBD1, cannot be checked with no DNA. CDR3 size: 14 residues. The germline gives CDR1 SQVTM, CDR2 ANQGSEA. The chain's CDR3 is CSVGAPGGTYEQYF.

The gene calls are TRBV6-5 and TRBJ2-5; as DNA is missing, the TRBD1 call by TCRdb cannot be tested. This CDR3 region has 15 residues. CDR1 and CDR2 (germline): MNHEY, SVGAGI. CDR3 amino acids: CASSRDRGMVETQYF.

V gene TRBV29-1 combines with J gene TRBJ2-5; the D call from TCRdb, TRBD2, cannot be confirmed without DNA. CDR1 is SQVTM and CDR2 is ANQGSEA in the germline V gene. This CDR3 has 12 residues. This chain's CDR3 is CSGEAGSETQYF.

This chain links TRBV20-1 with TRBJ2-1; checking the TCRdb D call of TRBD1 is not possible without DNA. Germline CDR1 reads DFQATT; CDR2 reads SNEGSKA (reference sequence). CDR3 length equals 14 residues. The CDR3 spells CSARAAGDYNEQFF.

This sequence joins TRBV21-1 and TRBJ1-2; the D call of TRBD1 rests on TCRdb alone, since no DNA is present to check it. TRBV21-1 is designated a pseudogene. This CDR3 has 13 amino acids. CDR3 amino acids: CASSNRDRAGYTF.

V gene TRBV4-3 combines with J gene TRBJ2-1. The CDR3 is made up of 13 amino acids. CDR1 and CDR2 (germline): LGHNA, YSLEER. The CDR3 loop reads CASSQEGTNEQFF.